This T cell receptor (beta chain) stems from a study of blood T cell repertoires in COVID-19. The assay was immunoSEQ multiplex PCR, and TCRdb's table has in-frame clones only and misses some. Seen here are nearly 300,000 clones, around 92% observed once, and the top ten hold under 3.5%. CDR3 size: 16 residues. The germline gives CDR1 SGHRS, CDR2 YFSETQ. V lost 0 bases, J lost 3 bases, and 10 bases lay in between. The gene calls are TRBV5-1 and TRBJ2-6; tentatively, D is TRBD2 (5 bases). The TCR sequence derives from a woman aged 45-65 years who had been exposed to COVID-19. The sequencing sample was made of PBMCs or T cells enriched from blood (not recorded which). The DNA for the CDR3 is TGCGCCAGCAGCTTGGACCTCGCGGGTGGGGCCAACGTCCTGACTTTC. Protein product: CASSLDLAGGANVLTF.